This TCR beta chain was recorded in a study of CD8 T cells in ankylosing spondylitis. With 2 bases removed from V and 7 bases from J, the gap between germline ends came to 15 bases. Germline V CDR1 and CDR2: MNHEY, SVGAGI. This CDR3 is built from 15 residues. Study results and limitations: Disease-linked clones were CD8+ and relatively rare in peripheral blood. Several highly homologous variants made up a TCR beta motif, and this motif appeared characteristic of ankylosing spondylitis blood.

The sample holds a few counts of this clonotype. Its antigen is unknown. The TCR beta libraries were generated through quantitative 5'-RACE incorporating molecular barcodes. TCRdb re-derived calls from the 5' RACE reads in MiXCR, one entry per CDR3 protein. The table includes 750,000 to 850,000 distinct CDR3 sequences, about an eighth detected once. The sequenced sample was blood, either unsorted or a sorted T cell fraction (not recorded which). V usage is TRBV6-5 and J usage is TRBJ2-1; D might be TRBD2 (5 bases). The receptor was derived from a male donor with ankylosing spondylitis. CDR3 DNA: TGTGCCAGCAGTTACGATCAGCGGCTAAGGAATGAGCAGTTCTTC. As protein: CASSYDQRLRNEQFF.